The 28 T cell receptor beta chains below were found in one sample sequenced in a study of human T cells and chemical hapten exposure. Time point specified: patch test 1, 2 weeks after DPC sensitization. The treatment here: therapeutic diphenylcyclopropenone sensitization with weekly scalp DPC. From the RACE reads, TCRdb called clonotypes with MiXCR, one entry per CDR3 protein. The data hold about 120,000 distinct CDR3 sequences, with about 12% observed a single time. Sequenced here: whole blood, sampled in connection with sensitization to the hapten diphenylcyclopropenone (DPC). These receptors came from a woman aged 45-65 years with alopecia areata. Some clones in this sample may be carry-over from other donors' samples.

This clonotype was detected ten times or more. CDR3 sequence: CASSYRGDYEKLFF. CDR3 nucleotide sequence: TGTGCCAGCAGTTACCGGGGCGATTATGAAAAACTGTTTTTT. The V gene is TRBV6-6, the J gene TRBJ1-4; D might be TRBD1 (5 bases). Germline V gives CDR1 MNHNY, CDR2 SVGAGI (reference sequence). Deletions cut 2 bases from V and 6 bases from J, with 10 bases between. There are 14 residues in the CDR3.

This clonotype was observed a few times. The chain combines TRBV10-3 with TRBJ2-7; TRBD2 agrees at 14 bases. Germline values: CDR1 ENHRY, CDR2 SYGVKD. This CDR3 contains 15 residues. J lost 0 bases, V lost 6 bases, and 1 base had no gene match. CDR3 region: CAISGTSGSSYEQYF. CDR3 coding DNA: TGTGCCATCAGCGGGACTAGCGGGAGCTCCTACGAGCAGTACTTC.

This clonotype showed up just a few times. V is TRBV5-1 and J is TRBJ2-2; the D gene is possibly TRBD2 (5 bases). CDR3 length: 14 residues. Trimming took off 2 bases at V and 4 bases at J, with 9 bases between the two ends. Germline V gene sequence: CDR1 SGHRS, CDR2 YFSETQ. The CDR3: CASSFVEGTGELFF. In nucleotides, the CDR3 is TGCGCCAGCAGCTTTGTCGAGGGCACCGGGGAGCTGTTTTTT.

This clonotype was seen a few times. The chain joins TRBV7-9 to TRBJ2-7; 9 bases align to TRBD2. The CDR3 loop spans 20 amino acids. Trimming cost V 5 bases and J 0 bases; bases outside gene matches: 20. Looked up from germline, CDR1 is SEHNR and CDR2 is FQNEAQ (reference sequence). The CDR3 sequence: CASSRNNPVLAGDSSYEQYF. The CDR3 DNA sequence: TGTGCCAGCAGCCGAAATAATCCCGTGTTAGCGGGGGACAGCTCCTACGAGCAGTACTTC.

This clonotype was seen repeatedly, ten times or more. The gene calls are TRBV20-1 and TRBJ2-7; D unresolved. Germline values: CDR1 DFQATT, CDR2 SNEGSKA (reference sequence). The CDR3 runs 13 residues. Trimming stripped 3 bases from V and 1 base from J, with 10 bases between. CDR3 DNA sequence: TGCAGTGCTAGGGTAACACATTCCTACGAGCAGTACTTC. This encodes CSARVTHSYEQYF.

Only a few counts were recorded for this clonotype. The genes are TRBV6-5 and TRBJ1-1, with 7 bases fitting TRBD1. The CDR3 has 15 amino acids. Germline CDR1 MNHEY, CDR2 SVGAGI. Trimming removed 2 bases from V and 3 bases from J; junction bases left unmatched: 6. CDR3 amino acids: CASSYTTGEDTEAFF. The CDR3 DNA sequence: TGTGCCAGCAGTTACACCACAGGGGAGGACACTGAAGCTTTCTTT.

This clonotype came up a few times. The rearrangement links TRBV28 to TRBJ1-6, with no clear D. CDR3 size: 14 residues. Trimming took 7 bases from V and 7 from J, leaving 14 bases between them. The germline V gene encodes CDR1 MDHEN and CDR2 SYDVKM. The CDR3 protein is CASKGVNLNSPLHF. For the CDR3, the DNA is TGTGCCAGCAAGGGCGTCAATCTCAATTCACCCCTCCACTTT.

The chain combines TRBV4-2 with TRBJ2-5; the match to TRBD2 covers 8 bases. The ends lost 0 bases at V and 2 bases at J; junction bases unmatched: 8. This CDR3 comprises 17 residues. Germline CDR1 is LGHNA and CDR2 is YNFKEQ. The CDR3 DNA follows: TGTGCCAGCAGCCAAGAACCACATAGCGGGGTACAAGAGACCCAGTACTTC. It translates to CASSQEPHSGVQETQYF.

This clonotype was counted many times. The chain carries TRBV14 and TRBJ1-2, with D unresolved. The length of the CDR3 is 15 residues. V gave up 1 base and J gave up 5 bases, with 14 bases separating them. In germline, CDR1 is SGHDN, CDR2 FVKESK. The CDR3 DNA reads as TGTGCCAGCAGCCAAGGGACGGCAAGAGTTTATGGCTACACCTTC. Protein product: CASSQGTARVYGYTF.

This clonotype was seen at least ten times. V is TRBV2 and J is TRBJ2-3, with a possible D match to TRBD1 (6 bases). Per germline, CDR1 SNHLY and CDR2 FYNNEI. The CDR3 is 14 amino acids. Trimming pared 7 bases from V and 4 bases from J, leaving 15 bases between. The CDR3 loop is CASNGDTRADTQYF. DNA for the CDR3: TGTGCCAGCAATGGGGACACCAGGGCAGATACGCAGTATTTT. Full variable domain (missing parts from reference TRBV2 and TRBJ2-3): EPEVTQTPSHQVTQMGQEVILRCVPISNHLYFYWYRQILGQKVEFLVSFYNNEISEKSEIFDDQFSVERPDGSNFTLKIRSTKLEDSAMYFCASNGDTRADTQYFGPGTRLTVL.

This clonotype was detected a few times. This rearrangement joins TRBV7-2 to TRBJ2-3; 7 bases match TRBD2. The CDR3 spans 14 residues. The V and J ends lost 4 bases and 4 bases, in that order; junction bases with no gene match: 5. The germline V gene encodes CDR1 SGHTA and CDR2 FQGNSA. CDR3 sequence reads: CASSYGLEADTQYF. The CDR3 region has the DNA TGTGCCAGCAGCTACGGACTAGAAGCAGATACGCAGTATTTT. Supplemented by reference TRBV7-2 and TRBJ2-3, the full variable domain reads GAGVSQSPSNKVTEKGKDVELRCDPISGHTALYWYRQSLGQGLEFLIYFQGNSAPDKSGLPSDRFSAERTGGSVSTLTIQRTQQEDSAVYLCASSYGLEADTQYFGPGTRLTVL.

This clonotype appeared many times. CDR3 residues: CASSSDRAGYGYTF. CDR3 DNA: TGTGCCAGCAGCTCCGACAGGGCCGGCTATGGCTACACCTTC. This rearrangement joins TRBV6-2 or TRBV6-3 to TRBJ1-2; 7 nucleotides align to TRBD1. The CDR3 has 14 residues. Looked up from germline, CDR1 is MNHEY and CDR2 is SVGEGT. The trim removed 6 bases at V and 4 bases at J, leaving 8 bases unmatched.

This clonotype was seen many times. This chain links TRBV27 with TRBJ1-2; D is perhaps TRBD1 (5 bases). The V and J ends lost 3 bases and 8 bases respectively, with 16 bases between them. CDR3 length: 14 residues. Germline V gene lookup returns CDR1 MNHEY and CDR2 SMNVEV (reference sequence). In DNA, the CDR3 is TGTGCCAGCAGTTTTTCGGGGGGACTATGGGGCTACACCTTC. Translation gives CASSFSGGLWGYTF.

This clonotype has only a few counts. V gene TRBV5-4 combines with J gene TRBJ2-7; D is uncertain. Germline CDR1 SGHNT, CDR2 YYREEE (reference sequence). Trimming took 8 bases from V and 3 from J, leaving 15 bases between them. The CDR3 contains 13 residues. CDR3 DNA sequence: TGTGCCAGATTAGGACGGATAAACTACGAGCAGTACTTC. The encoded protein is CARLGRINYEQYF.

This clonotype has only one observation. This clone may be a read error of a much larger clone one base away. The J gene is TRBJ1-5, the V gene TRBV28; D is ambiguous. This CDR3 has 11 residues. In germline, CDR1 is MDHEN, CDR2 SYDVKM. The chain's CDR3 is CASSANQPRHF. The CDR3 DNA sequence: TGTGCCAGCAGTGCGAATCAGCCCCGGCATTTT.

In its sample, this clonotype was seen a few times. The chain links TRBV12-3 or TRBV12-4 to TRBJ1-6; D unresolved. CDR3 length: 13 residues. V lost 3 bases and J 9 bases, leaving 9 bases between the germline ends. Here the CDR3 DNA reads TGTGCCAGCAGTTTGGGAGTGGGTTCACCCCTCCACTTT. Its protein product is CASSLGVGSPLHF.

The chain couples TRBV28 to TRBJ2-2; TRBD1 matches at 7 bases. V lost 6 bases, J lost 7 bases, and 8 bases stayed unmatched. The CDR3 is 14 residues long. CDR1 and CDR2 (germline): MDHEN, SYDVKM. The CDR3 DNA sequence: TGTGCCAGCAGCCGGGACAGCCCCGGCGGGGAGCTGTTTTTT. It codes for CASSRDSPGGELFF. The full variable domain, completed using reference TRBV28 and TRBJ2-2, is DVKVTQSSRYLVKRTGEKVFLECVQDMDHENMFWYRQDPGLGLRLIYFSYDVKMKEKGDIPEGYSVSREKKERFSLILESASTNQTSMYLCASSRDSPGGELFFGEGSRLTVL.

This clonotype was recorded many times. CDR3 coding DNA: TGTGCCAGCAGCTTAGATAACCGCCGCACCATATATTTT. Amino acids: CASSLDNRRTIYF. This rearrangement joins TRBV11-2 to TRBJ1-3; D unclear. The CDR3 is 13 amino acids. The V gene's germline CDR1 is SGHAT and CDR2 FQNNGV. Trimming pared 0 bases from V and 9 bases from J, leaving 9 bases between.

The chain links TRBV6-2 or TRBV6-3 to TRBJ2-3; D possibly corresponds to TRBD2 (5 bases). Trimming left V 2 bases short and J 4 bases short, with 10 bases between. CDR3 length: 14 amino acids. CDR1 is MNHEY and CDR2 is SVGEGT in the germline V gene. CDR3 residues: CASSYSGGSDTQYF. CDR3 nucleotide sequence: TGTGCCAGCAGTTACAGCGGTGGGTCAGATACGCAGTATTTT.

This clonotype was counted a few times. The chain combines TRBV7-2 with TRBJ2-1; weak D call: TRBD2 (5 bases). Germline CDR1 is SGHTA and CDR2 is FQGNSA. This CDR3 comprises 13 residues. Trimming took 8 bases from V and 14 from J, leaving 22 bases between them. CDR3 protein: CASGLRTVDTKFF. The CDR3, as DNA: TGTGCCAGCGGCCTTCGGACTGTTGATACTAAGTTCTTC.

Ten or more counts support this clonotype. The V gene is TRBV29-1, the J gene TRBJ1-1, with 7 bases lining up with TRBD1. V was clipped by 7 bases and J by 2 bases; unmatched bases: 7. Germline CDR1 is SQVTM and CDR2 is ANQGSEA. This CDR3 has 13 residues. CDR3: CSESRDSNTEAFF. For the CDR3, the DNA is TGCAGCGAAAGCCGGGACAGTAACACTGAAGCTTTCTTT.

This clonotype came up once. V is TRBV27 and J is TRBJ1-5; D gene ambiguous. V was shortened by 8 bases and J by 8 bases, with 10 bases between the two germline ends. The germline V gene has CDR1 MNHEY and CDR2 SMNVEV (reference sequence). The CDR3 sequence is 11 residues long. This CDR3 reads CASGNGEPQHF. For the CDR3, the DNA is TGTGCCAGCGGGAACGGGGAGCCCCAGCATTTT.

V and J are TRBV12-3 or TRBV12-4 and TRBJ2-5; D ambiguous. The CDR3 is 12 residues long. Trimming shortened V by 5 bases and J by 0 bases, and 4 bases separated the two germline ends. CDR3: CASSPDQETQYF. In DNA form, the CDR3 reads TGTGCCAGCAGTCCGGACCAAGAGACCCAGTACTTC.

This clonotype was recorded many times. The V and J genes are TRBV5-1 and TRBJ2-1, with D unresolved. The CDR3 length is 10 residues. CDR1 is SGHRS and CDR2 is YFSETQ in the germline V gene. Trimming pared 6 bases from V and 5 bases from J, leaving 3 bases between. The CDR3 sequence: CASMDNEQFF. In DNA, the CDR3 is TGCGCCAGCATGGACAATGAGCAGTTCTTC. The full variable domain, completed using reference TRBV5-1 and TRBJ2-1, is KAGVTQTPRYLIKTRGQQVTLSCSPISGHRSVSWYQQTPGQGLQFLFEYFSETQRNKGNFPGRFSGRQFSNSRSEMNVSTLELGDSALYLCASMDNEQFFGPGTRLTVL.

This clonotype was counted only a few times. CDR3 DNA sequence: TGTGCCAGCAGCCGACTAGCGGGGGGGAGTAATGGAGAGACCCAGTACTTC. Encoded protein: CASSRLAGGSNGETQYF. V gene TRBV5-4 combines with J gene TRBJ2-5, with 14 nucleotides matching TRBD2. Germline CDR1 is SGHNT and CDR2 is YYREEE (reference sequence). This CDR3 is 17 amino acids long. The V segment lost 4 bases and the J segment 4 bases; nucleotides outside the gene matches: 9.

The table lists this clonotype with a few counts. The J gene is TRBJ2-2, the V gene TRBV5-1; possible D gene TRBD2, 6 bases. Germline V gene data show CDR1 as SGHRS and CDR2 as YFSETQ. The V and J ends lost 4 bases and 6 bases respectively, with 16 bases between them. The CDR3 loop spans 15 amino acids. The CDR3 is CASSQSLTGAGELFF. CDR3 bases: TGCGCCAGCAGCCAATCCCTGACGGGGGCCGGGGAGCTGTTTTTT.

The V and J genes are TRBV6-2 or TRBV6-3 and TRBJ2-5; 9 bases fit TRBD1. CDR1 is MNHEY, CDR2 SVGEGT, per germline. With V trimmed by 6 bases and J by 1 base, 6 bases remained unmatched. The CDR3 loop spans 15 amino acids. This CDR3 reads CASRDRGGGQETQYF. DNA of the CDR3: TGTGCCAGCAGGGACAGGGGAGGGGGCCAAGAGACCCAGTACTTC.

At least ten counts were recorded for this clonotype. J is TRBJ2-7 and V is TRBV7-8; 8 bases fit TRBD2. Germline lookup yields CDR1 SGHVS and CDR2 FQNEAQ. This CDR3 spans 13 amino acids. J lost 7 bases, V lost 3 bases, and 5 bases had no gene match. The CDR3, as DNA: TGTGCCAGCAGCTTGGCGGGGGGTTCGGAGCAGTACTTC. It yields the protein CASSLAGGSEQYF. The whole variable domain, filled in from reference TRBV7-8 and TRBJ2-7, reads GAGVSQSPRYKVAKRGQDVALRCDPISGHVSLFWYQQALGQGPEFLTYFQNEAQLDKSGLPSDRFFAERPEGSVSTLKIQRTQQEDSAVYLCASSLAGGSEQYFGPGTRLTVT.